This T cell receptor beta chain was sequenced in a study of OX40 agonist ivuxolimab in advanced cancers. Study at large: Treatment of patients was with ivuxolimab, an agonistic anti-OX40 (CD134) antibody. People who had prior anti-PD-1, anti-PD-L1 or anti-CTLA-4 therapy could take part, and less than 50% had some. Patients assigned to dose escalation were diagnosed with hepatocellular carcinoma, melanoma, renal cell or head and neck cancer.

Some clones are missing from TCRdb's copy, which holds only in-frame ones; the method was immunoSEQ multiplex PCR. The data show roughly 69,000 clones, approximately 90% seen once. V was cut by 0 bases and J by 9 bases, with 24 bases left in between. This CDR3 is 18 amino acids long. People who had autoimmune disease history or systemic immunosuppression were excluded. The chain joins TRBV23-1 to TRBJ2-1; perhaps TRBD2 as D (6 bases). TRBV23-1 falls under the ORF class, with uncertain function. The clonotype comes from an adult with an advanced solid tumor such as melanoma, head and neck, liver or kidney cancer. Sample: CD4+ or CD8+ T cells sorted from blood, taken in a trial of the OX40 agonist ivuxolimab. The DNA of the CDR3 is TGCGCCAGCAGTCAATCCTCCCTGACTAGTGACTGGGTTGGTGAGCAGTTCTTC. Protein product: CASSQSSLTSDWVGEQFF.